This T cell receptor (beta chain) was recorded in a study of T cell changes during pregnancy in multiple sclerosis. Trimming removed 1 base at V and 2 bases at J, with 12 bases between. The length of the CDR3 is 15 residues. The V gene's germline CDR1 is SNHLY and CDR2 FYNNEI. This table comes from immunoSEQ multiplex PCR, and its TCRdb copy is limited to in-frame clones, with some not included. Here the sample spans about 40,000 clones, 94% being singletons. The clonotype comes from a female donor with multiple sclerosis, enrolled in a pregnancy study. Sequencing was performed on peripheral blood, taken in the third trimester of pregnancy. V is TRBV2 and J is TRBJ2-7; possible D gene TRBD2, 6 bases. CDR3 coding DNA: TGTGCCAGCAGTGAAGAGCAGGGAGGCACCTACGAGCAGTACTTC. Translation gives CASSEEQGGTYEQYF.